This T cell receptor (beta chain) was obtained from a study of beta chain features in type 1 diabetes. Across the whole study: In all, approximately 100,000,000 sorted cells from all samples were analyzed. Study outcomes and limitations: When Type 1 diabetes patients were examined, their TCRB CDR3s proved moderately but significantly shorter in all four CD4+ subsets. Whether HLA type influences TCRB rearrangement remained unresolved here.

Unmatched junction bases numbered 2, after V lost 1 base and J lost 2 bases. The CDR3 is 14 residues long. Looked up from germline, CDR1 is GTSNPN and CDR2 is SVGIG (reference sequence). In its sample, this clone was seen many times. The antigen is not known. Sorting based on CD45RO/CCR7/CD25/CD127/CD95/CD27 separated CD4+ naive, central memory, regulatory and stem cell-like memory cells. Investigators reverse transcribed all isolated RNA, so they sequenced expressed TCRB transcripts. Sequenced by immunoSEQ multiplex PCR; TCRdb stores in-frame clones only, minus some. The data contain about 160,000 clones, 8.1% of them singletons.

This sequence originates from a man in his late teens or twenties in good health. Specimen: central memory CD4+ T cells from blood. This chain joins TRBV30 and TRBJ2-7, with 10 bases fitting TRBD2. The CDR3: CAWSGLAGPYEQYF. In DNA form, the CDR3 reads TGTGCCTGGAGTGGACTAGCGGGCCCCTACGAGCAGTACTTC.